This TCR beta chain was identified in a study of CD8 T cells in Susac syndrome. Points from the study as a whole: The study conceded that relatively few individuals underwent its TCR sequencing and HLA analysis.

Blood CD8+ and CD4+ T cells underwent high-throughput TCR beta sequencing. The CD8+ and CD4+ T cells were isolated magnetically using a negative isolation approach, whereas the TEMRA cells were enriched by FACS. Random-hexamer reverse transcription was applied to about 0.45 to 1 ug RNA. Amplification of the TCR beta CDR3 was carried out by immunoSEQ multiplex PCR, which spanned a total of 54 Vbeta and 13 Jbeta segments. TCRdb reprocessed the immunoSEQ multiplex PCR reads via MiXCR and lists one record per CDR3 protein. Of about 210,000 distinct CDR3 sequences in the sample, over 85% were seen once. Concerning this clonotype itself: Its matching antigen is unknown.

V gave up 4 bases and J gave up 0 bases, with 12 bases separating them. Germline loops: CDR1 SGDLS, CDR2 YYNGEE. CDR3 length equals 15 residues. The material sequenced was CD4+ T cells from PBMCs. This rearrangement joins TRBV9 to TRBJ2-3; D gene ambiguous. The sequence came from a human donor in good health. The CDR3 loop reads CASSRLILSTDTQYF. The CDR3 DNA is TGTGCCAGCAGCCGACTCATTCTTAGCACAGATACGCAGTATTTT.